This passage covers 21 T cell receptor beta chains from one sample sequenced in a study of identical twins. TCRdb ran MiXCR on the 5' RACE reads and lists one entry per CDR3 protein. The table lists 1.5 million or so distinct CDR3 sequences, 32% of them singletons. Specimen: cord blood. All receptors come from a newborn girl in good health.

This rearrangement joins TRBV29-1 to TRBJ2-7, with 11 nucleotides matching TRBD2. V lost 6 bases and J lost 3; bases outside the gene matches: 4. CDR1 and CDR2 from the germline V gene are SQVTM and ANQGSEA. The CDR3 runs 13 residues. The CDR3, as DNA: TGCAGCGTCTTAACTAGCGGGGGCTACGAGCAGTACTTC. It specifies CSVLTSGGYEQYF.

This chain connects TRBV12-3 or TRBV12-4 to TRBJ2-4, with D possibly being TRBD2 (5 bases). The tail of the sequence fits TRBJ2-7 better, so the J call may be wrong. The CDR3 sequence is 15 residues long. CDR3 DNA: TGTGCCAGCAGTCCCCGAATGGCGGGTGACCACGAGCAGTACTTC. Translation gives CASSPRMAGDHEQYF.

The table lists this clonotype with a few counts. The genes are TRBV30 and TRBJ2-4; TRBD2 matches at 11 bases. The DNA end is a closer match to TRBJ2-7, so the J assignment may be wrong. From germline, CDR1 is GTSNPN and CDR2 SVGIG (reference sequence). The CDR3 has 13 residues. CDR3 protein: CAWRRLAGNEQYF. Written as DNA, the CDR3 is TGTGCCTGGAGACGACTAGCGGGGAACGAGCAGTACTTC.

This clonotype appeared a few times. This chain connects TRBV7-9 to TRBJ2-3; D is unclear. The V and J ends lost 4 bases and 0 bases respectively, with 11 bases between them. Germline CDR1 and CDR2: SEHNR and FQNEAQ (reference sequence). The CDR3 is 15 residues long. In nucleotides, the CDR3 is TGTGCCAGCAGCTCTTTCAAATCTAGCACAGATACGCAGTATTTT. Amino acids: CASSSFKSSTDTQYF.

This clonotype was seen just once. The V and J genes are TRBV28 and TRBJ1-2; D is possibly TRBD1 (5 bases). V was cut by 10 bases and J by 6 bases, with 15 bases left in between. There are 12 residues in the CDR3. From germline, CDR1 is MDHEN and CDR2 SYDVKM. CDR3 coding DNA: TGTGCCACCGTGGGGGTGACGAATGGCTACACCTTC. It encodes CATVGVTNGYTF.

This clonotype showed up just a few times. This rearrangement joins TRBV2 to TRBJ1-1, with a tentative D call TRBD1 (5 bases). The V gene lost 6 bases and the J gene lost 6 bases, with 11 bases spanning the gap. The germline V gene encodes CDR1 SNHLY and CDR2 FYNNEI. The length of the CDR3 is 12 residues. The CDR3 sequence: CASRNRNPEAFF. CDR3 coding DNA: TGTGCCAGCAGGAACAGGAATCCTGAAGCTTTCTTT.

This rearrangement joins TRBV29-1 to TRBJ1-2, with no clear D. The V and J ends lost 2 bases and 2 bases respectively, with 9 bases between them. In germline, CDR1 is SQVTM, CDR2 ANQGSEA. The CDR3 covers 13 residues. The CDR3 coding sequence is TGCAGCGTTGAACGCAGGAGGAACTATGGCTACACCTTC. Translation gives CSVERRRNYGYTF.

The chain is built from TRBV7-9 and TRBJ2-4; D possibly uses TRBD1 or TRBD2 (5 bases each). Looked up from germline, CDR1 is SEHNR and CDR2 is FQNEAQ (reference sequence). V shed 6 bases and J shed 0 bases, with 24 bases lying between them. This CDR3 is 19 amino acids long. The CDR3 DNA follows: TGTGCCAGCAGTGGAGCCGGGTCCGAGGGGTTCCTAGCCAAAAACATTCAGTACTTC. It yields the protein CASSGAGSEGFLAKNIQYF. The variable domain in full, with the rest retrieved from reference TRBV7-9 and TRBJ2-4, is DTGVSQNPRHKITKRGQNVTFRCDPISEHNRLYWYRQTLGQGPEFLTYFQNEAQLEKSRLLSDRFSAERPKGSFSTLEIQRTEQGDSAMYLCASSGAGSEGFLAKNIQYFGAGTRLSVL.

Turning to this clonotype: Just one base apart from a much larger clone, this may be a read error. This chain joins TRBV5-1 and TRBJ2-1; unclear D gene. Trimming took off 2 bases at V and 13 bases at J, with 19 bases between the two ends. The germline V gene has CDR1 SGHRS and CDR2 YFSETQ. The CDR3 spans 14 residues. The DNA of the CDR3 is TGCGCCAGCAGCTTAGCCGAACTCCAAGAGACCCAGTTCTTC. Translating it yields CASSLAELQETQFF.

The chain links TRBV10-3 to TRBJ1-2; tentatively, D is TRBD1 (6 bases). Germline CDR1 is ENHRY and CDR2 is SYGVKD. The CDR3 covers 13 residues. V lost 4 bases to trimming and J lost 5 bases, with 11 bases between them. This CDR3 reads CAISGRGAYGYTF. The DNA for the CDR3 is TGTGCCATCAGTGGTAGGGGGGCGTATGGCTACACCTTC.

The V call is TRBV7-2, the J call TRBJ1-3, with D uncertain. Germline V CDR1 and CDR2: SGHTA, FQGNSA. This CDR3 has 14 amino acids. Trimming took 0 bases from V and 2 from J, leaving 5 bases between them. The CDR3 sequence: CASSLADPGNTIYF. In DNA, the CDR3 is TGTGCCAGCAGCTTAGCAGATCCTGGAAACACCATATATTTT.

This clonotype came up many times. The V gene is TRBV12-5, the J gene TRBJ2-1; D gene uncertain. V lost 1 base and J 4 bases, leaving 8 bases between the germline ends. CDR3 length: 14 amino acids. CDR1 and CDR2 (germline): LGHNT, FRNRAP. This chain's CDR3 is CASGLAGPYNEQFF. The CDR3 DNA reads as TGTGCTAGTGGTTTGGCCGGGCCTTACAATGAGCAGTTCTTC.

This chain uses TRBV29-1 with TRBJ2-7; perhaps TRBD2 as D (5 bases). The CDR3 length is 11 residues. Germline-derived CDR1 and CDR2 are SQVTM and ANQGSEA. Trimming took off 7 bases at V and 3 bases at J, with 10 bases between the two ends. The CDR3 loop is CSGARGYEQYF. The CDR3 DNA sequence: TGCAGCGGGGCTCGGGGCTACGAGCAGTACTTC.

In regard to this clonotype: Its ends do not fully match the called genes, so a read error is possible. This chain connects TRBV15 to TRBJ2-5, with D uncertain. The CDR3 spans 13 residues. Per germline, CDR1 LNHNV and CDR2 YYDKDF (reference sequence). Here the CDR3 DNA reads TGTGCCACCGGCAGAGATAATGGAGAGACCCAGTACTTC. Translation: CATGRDNGETQYF.

This clonotype has a handful of counts. This chain links TRBV10-3 with TRBJ2-5; D gene ambiguous. V lost 3 bases and J 7 bases, leaving 15 bases between the germline ends. In germline, CDR1 is ENHRY, CDR2 SYGVKD. CDR3 length equals 14 residues. The CDR3 loop reads CAISEKGYDGTQYF. CDR3 DNA: TGTGCCATCAGTGAAAAGGGTTATGATGGGACCCAGTACTTC.

The chain recombines TRBV18 with TRBJ1-4; TRBD1 might be the D (6 bases). This CDR3 comprises 16 residues. Trimming left V 3 bases short and J 10 bases short, with 21 bases between. Germline-derived CDR1 and CDR2 are KGHSH and LQKENI. CDR3 bases: TGTGCCAGCTCACCCCCGACGGCAGGGGAGTTTGGAAAACTGTTTTTT. Protein product: CASSPPTAGEFGKLFF.

With respect to this clonotype: One base away lies a much larger clone, so this may be a sequencing read error. The chain links TRBV13 to TRBJ2-1; 12 positions match TRBD2. This CDR3 has 16 amino acids. Per the germline V gene, CDR1 is PRHDT and CDR2 is FYEKMQ (reference sequence). The CDR3 reads CASSTRLAGEYNGQFF. The DNA of the CDR3 is TGTGCCAGCAGCACCCGACTAGCGGGAGAGTACAATGGGCAGTTCTTC.

The chain has TRBV12-3 or TRBV12-4 and TRBJ2-7; D perhaps matches TRBD2 (5 bases). The CDR3 runs to 14 residues. Trimming took 5 bases from V and 3 from J, leaving 14 bases between them. CDR3 DNA: TGTGCCAGCAGTCCTACCCGGGGAGTCTACGAGCAGTACTTC. It encodes CASSPTRGVYEQYF.

In the case of this clonotype: A much larger clone lies one base from this, so it may be a read error. The CDR3 DNA follows: TGTGCCAGCAGCCTCGCCTCTCGGTCACCCCCCCACTTT. Its protein product is CASSLASRSPPHF. This sequence joins TRBV12-3 or TRBV12-4 and TRBJ1-6; D remains unclear. CDR3 length: 13 amino acids.

The V call is TRBV27, the J call TRBJ1-1; 7 bases line up with TRBD1. Germline V gene data show CDR1 as MNHEY and CDR2 as SMNVEV (reference sequence). The CDR3 runs 16 residues. V shed 3 bases and J 0 bases; nucleotides not matched to a gene: 7. CDR3 nucleotides: TGTGCCAGCAGTTTTACAGGGGTGCTCATGAACACTGAAGCTTTCTTT. Translation: CASSFTGVLMNTEAFF.

This clonotype was recorded many times. The chain has TRBV5-6 and TRBJ2-7; D perhaps matches TRBD2 (5 bases). Trimming took off 4 bases at V and 7 bases at J, with 12 bases between the two ends. Germline CDR1 reads SGHDT; CDR2 reads YYEEEE. This CDR3 spans 12 amino acids. DNA for the CDR3: TGTGCCAGCAGCCGTGTCGGAGGAGAGCAGTACTTC. It specifies CASSRVGGEQYF.